This TCR beta chain is drawn from a study of T cells in tuberculosis. A remark on this clone: What it recognizes is unknown.

Unsorted cryopreserved PBMC were sequenced, averaging approximately 100,000 T cells per clinical donor. Study-wide results and limits: Smaller alpha distances in active tuberculosis partly reflected shorter CDR3-alpha lengths.

Trimming removed 4 bases at V and 6 bases at J, with 12 bases between. The CDR3 spans 13 residues. Looked up from germline, CDR1 is MNHEY and CDR2 is SMNVEV (reference sequence). The repertoire was sequenced with immunoSEQ multiplex PCR; TCRdb's copy has only in-frame clones and lacks some. In the table there are about 36,000 clones, about 93% of which are singletons. The chain joins TRBV27 to TRBJ1-2; D call uncertain. This TCR derives from a donor between 5 and 29 years old with latent tuberculosis or without tuberculosis infection. The sample consisted of PBMCs. The CDR3 DNA reads TGTGCCAGCAGTTCGGCGGGGTGGGATGGCTACACCTTC. Translated: CASSSAGWDGYTF.